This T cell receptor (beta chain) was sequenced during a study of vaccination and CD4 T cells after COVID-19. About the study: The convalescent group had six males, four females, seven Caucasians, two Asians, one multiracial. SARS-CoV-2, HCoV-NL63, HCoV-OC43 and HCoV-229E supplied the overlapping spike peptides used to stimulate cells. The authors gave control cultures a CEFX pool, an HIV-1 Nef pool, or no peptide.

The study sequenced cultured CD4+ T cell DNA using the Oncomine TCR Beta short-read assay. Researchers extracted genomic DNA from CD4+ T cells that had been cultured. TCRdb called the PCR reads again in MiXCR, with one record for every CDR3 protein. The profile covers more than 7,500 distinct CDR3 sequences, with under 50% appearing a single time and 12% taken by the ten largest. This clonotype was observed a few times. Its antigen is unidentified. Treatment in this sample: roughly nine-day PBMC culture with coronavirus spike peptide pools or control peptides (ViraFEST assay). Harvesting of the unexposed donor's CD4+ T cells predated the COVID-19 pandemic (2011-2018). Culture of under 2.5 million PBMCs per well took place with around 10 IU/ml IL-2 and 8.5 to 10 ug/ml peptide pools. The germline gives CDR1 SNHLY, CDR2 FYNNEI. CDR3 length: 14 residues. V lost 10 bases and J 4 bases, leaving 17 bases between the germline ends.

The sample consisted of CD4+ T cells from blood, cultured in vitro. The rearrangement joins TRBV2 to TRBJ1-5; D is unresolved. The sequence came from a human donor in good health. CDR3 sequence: CATRIRSENQPQHF. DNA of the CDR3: TGTGCCACCCGCATTAGGTCGGAGAATCAGCCCCAGCATTTT.